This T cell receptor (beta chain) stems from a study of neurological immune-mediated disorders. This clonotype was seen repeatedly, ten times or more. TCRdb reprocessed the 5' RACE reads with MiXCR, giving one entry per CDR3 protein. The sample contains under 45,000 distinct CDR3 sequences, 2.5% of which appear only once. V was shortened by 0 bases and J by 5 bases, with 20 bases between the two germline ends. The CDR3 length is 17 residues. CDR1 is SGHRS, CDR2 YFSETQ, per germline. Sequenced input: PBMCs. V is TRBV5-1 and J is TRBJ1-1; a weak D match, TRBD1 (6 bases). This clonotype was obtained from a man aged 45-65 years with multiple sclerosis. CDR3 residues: CASSLVWAGEKVTEAFF. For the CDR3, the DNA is TGCGCCAGCAGCTTGGTTTGGGCAGGGGAAAAGGTTACTGAAGCTTTCTTT. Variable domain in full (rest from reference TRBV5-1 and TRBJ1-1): KAGVTQTPRYLIKTRGQQVTLSCSPISGHRSVSWYQQTPGQGLQFLFEYFSETQRNKGNFPGRFSGRQFSNSRSEMNVSTLELGDSALYLCASSLVWAGEKVTEAFFGQGTRLTVV.